This T cell receptor beta chain was obtained from a study of cytomegalovirus exposure and HLA in healthy donors. Donors consisted of healthy bone marrow donors. Whereas donors were nominally healthy upon sampling, unrecorded immune exposures were probable. A word on this clone: The target antigen is unknown.

There are 14 residues in the CDR3. V was cut by 3 bases and J by 5 bases, with 13 bases left in between. Germline loops: CDR1 LNHDA, CDR2 SQIVND (reference sequence). General study points: An analysis that came later showed most CMV-associated TCR beta chains appearing HLA-restricted.

With 60 Vbeta and 13 Jbeta primers, the PCR was carried out. The repertoire was sequenced with immunoSEQ multiplex PCR; TCRdb's copy has only in-frame clones and lacks some. The sample holds fewer than 200,000 clones, roughly 80% seen once. The sample consisted of PBMCs. This TCR was sampled from a woman under 30 in good health and CMV-seronegative. This chain joins TRBV19 and TRBJ2-5; D is possibly TRBD2 (6 bases). CDR3 nucleotide sequence: TGTGCCAGTAGTATCTCTAGCGCTGGGGAGACCCAGTACTTC. Its translation: CASSISSAGETQYF.